This TCR beta chain was identified in a study of T cell repertoires in cytomegalovirus infection. Background on the study: Shared public TCR beta signatures pointed to both CMV infection and a matching HLA type.

The germline V and J ends were trimmed by 2 bases and 6 bases, with 8 bases remaining between them. The CDR3 sequence is 12 residues long. From germline, CDR1 is MNHNY and CDR2 SVGAGI (reference sequence). TCRdb reprocessed the reads via MiXCR and lists one record per CDR3 protein. The table has fewer than 950,000 distinct CDR3 sequences, 30% to 35% seen once; the top ten hold 9.5% to 15%. In this sample, this clonotype turned up a few times. Its specificity is not known. This sequence joins TRBV6-6 and TRBJ2-7; possible D gene TRBD2, 6 bases. This material consisted of cultured CD8+ T cells from PBMCs, taken from culture after CMV antigen stimulation. The source of this sequence is a human donor in good health (CMV status not recorded). Some clones in this sample may be carry-over from other donors' samples. Written as DNA, the CDR3 is TGTGCCAGCAGTTACGGGGAGGCCGAGCAGTACGTC. Translating it yields CASSYGEAEQYV.